A selection of T cell receptor beta chains follows, all from one sample in a study of T-cell memory formation after mild COVID-19. One entry per CDR3 protein, called by TCRdb with MiXCR from the 5' RACE reads. The table records about 260,000 distinct CDR3 sequences, 15% to 20% of them present only once. Sequenced sample: PBMCs or a T cell subset sorted from them (not recorded which). These receptor sequences come from a man between 18 and 29 years old who had mild COVID-19 (a few samples of this study predate the infection). Cell type and time point are not known. Each CDR3 is given without its conserved first and last residue.

V,length,CDR3
TRBV7-9,10,ASSKRDTEAF
TRBV7-2,11,ATRQGAQSTQY
TRBV3-1,13,ASSAGTSGSHTQY
TRBV7-2,11,ASSQGVGQPQH
TRBV12-3/TRBV12-4,11,ASTEGNPYEQY
TRBV6-5,12,ASSYYRGYNEQF
TRBV24-1,12,ATSAGTVDNEQF
TRBV29-1,11,SPQRLAGVEQF
TRBV12-3/TRBV12-4,11,ASSLGRVAGYT
TRBV10-3,13,AISDGTGITYEQY
TRBV23-1,6,ASNALH
TRBV29-1,9,SVSGVNEQF
TRBV7-3,14,ASSLSPGAGEDEQF
TRBV6-6,10,ASSQDFNEQY
TRBV20-1,10,SALGENQPQH
TRBV5-1,12,ASMRGARGDEQF
TRBV27,14,ASSSDPTGTNNEQF
TRBV5-1,12,ASSSGVSTDTQY
TRBV6-2/TRBV6-3,14,ASSYSTVSGANVLT
TRBV7-9,10,ASSLETLEAF
TRBV29-1,13,SVGESGGTEYGYT
TRBV4-1,12,ASSQTSAHYEQY
TRBV3-1,13,ASSPAKRGAETQY
TRBV7-2,12,ASNIGGLYGELF
TRBV6-5,14,ASSRTSGGTYNEQF
TRBV6-4,12,ASSPTGTGAGYT
TRBV6-2/TRBV6-3,11,ASRRLVRETQY
TRBV2,14,ASSERMGIGNSPLH
TRBV20-1,12,SAPVEGMNTEAF
TRBV30,11,AWGAGTGYEQY
TRBV6-2/TRBV6-3,12,ASSYRGPKNIQY
TRBV30,9,AWSAGGEQF
TRBV7-2,12,ASSSRTVGLGLF
TRBV7-9,14,ASSLVAGGLTDTQY
TRBV6-2/TRBV6-3,10,ASSYRDSPLH
TRBV12-3/TRBV12-4,11,ASSPPGQGSGF
TRBV4-1,13,ASSLRASSYNEQF
TRBV7-3,16,ASSLTRQGPGGSGELF
TRBV12-3/TRBV12-4,13,ASSDNHPRVQPQH
TRBV28,16,ASTQFQHGTGITDTQY
TRBV18,12,ASSPEGFGGPQH
TRBV5-1,12,ATKEGTGAYEQY
TRBV6-5,12,ARHRLAGQETQY
TRBV4-2,13,ASSQDTRNTGELF
TRBV7-2,13,ASSYPRDRATEAF
TRBV29-1,10,STTSGGETQY
TRBV27,11,ASSEGFQETQY
TRBV29-1,11,SVVEGRVETQY
TRBV10-3,12,ATLASGAGNTQY
TRBV6-5,13,ASSYRGTAGSEAF
TRBV5-1,17,ASSPNLPGQLFSAENYT
TRBV5-1,13,ASSLAGASAGELF
TRBV28,11,ASSLDGLYEQY
TRBV29-1,11,SVLAVWSYEQY
TRBV5-1,12,ASSQSTLQETQY
TRBV6-2/TRBV6-3,11,ASGTGAVETQY
TRBV12-3/TRBV12-4,14,ASSSGGALRTDTQY